The 3 T cell receptor beta chains listed next were all sequenced from one sample in a study of cytomegalovirus exposure and HLA in healthy donors. 13 Jbeta primers and 60 Vbeta primers were used for the PCR. Measured with immunoSEQ multiplex PCR; TCRdb has only the in-frame clones, and not every one. This sample has about 160,000 clones, with around 86% found just once. Sequenced sample: PBMCs. All receptors come from a man between 45 and 60 years old in good health and CMV-seropositive.

The genes are TRBV7-9 and TRBJ2-3; possibly TRBD2 for D (6 bases). Germline values: CDR1 SEHNR, CDR2 FQNEAQ (reference sequence). This CDR3 is built from 14 residues. V lost 5 bases, J lost 0 bases, and 9 bases lay in between. The CDR3 sequence: CASSPGGSTDTQYF. In DNA, the CDR3 is TGTGCCAGCAGCCCTGGGGGGAGCACAGATACGCAGTATTTT.

The chain recombines TRBV2 with TRBJ1-1; D is unclear. CDR1 is SNHLY, CDR2 FYNNEI, per germline. V was clipped by 6 bases and J by 0 bases, with 8 bases between them. The CDR3 contains 13 residues. In nucleotides, the CDR3 is TGTGCCAGCAGCGAGGGTCTGAACACTGAAGCTTTCTTT. This codes for CASSEGLNTEAFF.

The V and J genes are TRBV4-2 and TRBJ2-3, with 14 bases lining up with TRBD2. Germline values: CDR1 LGHNA, CDR2 YNFKEQ. The CDR3 sequence is 19 residues long. With V trimmed by 6 bases and J by 1 base, 12 bases remained unmatched. In DNA form, the CDR3 reads TGTGCCAGCAGACTGGGACTAGCGGGGGATCCCCGCGGCACAGATACGCAGTATTTT. Encoded protein: CASRLGLAGDPRGTDTQYF.